What follows are 13 T cell receptor beta chains derived from one specimen sequenced in a study of cytomegalovirus exposure and HLA in healthy donors. The PCR ran on 60 Vbeta and 13 Jbeta primers. Libraries were prepared by immunoSEQ multiplex PCR; TCRdb keeps only in-frame clonotypes and omits some of them. The sample records 90,000 to 120,000 clones, around 78% being singletons. The sequenced material came from PBMCs. These receptors came from a young man in good health and CMV-seronegative.

The chain has TRBV5-1 and TRBJ2-3; TRBD2 matches at 9 bases. CDR3 size: 18 residues. V lost 0 bases to trimming and J lost 0 bases; unmatched junction nucleotides: 8. Germline CDR1 SGHRS, CDR2 YFSETQ. The CDR3 sequence is CASSLGASGASSTDTQYF. The DNA for the CDR3 is TGCGCCAGCAGCTTGGGCGCTAGCGGGGCTTCTAGCACAGATACGCAGTATTTT.

This clone came up once. The chain employs TRBV6-1 and TRBJ2-6; D unresolved. The CDR3 sequence is 15 residues long. Trimming removed 3 bases at V and 0 bases at J, with 6 bases between. Germline V lookup: CDR1 MNHNS, CDR2 SASEGT. The CDR3 loop reads CASSDRSSGANVLTF. CDR3 DNA sequence: TGTGCCAGCAGTGACAGGTCCTCTGGGGCCAACGTCCTGACTTTC.

V gene TRBV6-5 combines with J gene TRBJ2-4, with 14 bases matching TRBD2. The CDR3 runs 15 residues. Looked up from germline, CDR1 is MNHEY and CDR2 is SVGAGI. V lost 0 bases and J lost 8; bases outside the gene matches: 0. This chain's CDR3 is CASSYSTSGGDIQYF. The CDR3 DNA follows: TGTGCCAGCAGTTACTCGACTAGCGGGGGGGACATTCAGTACTTC.

V is TRBV27 and J is TRBJ1-6; the D gene is possibly TRBD1 (5 bases). The V gene lost 0 bases and the J gene lost 10 bases, with 10 bases spanning the gap. This CDR3 is 14 amino acids long. Germline assignment: CDR1 MNHEY and CDR2 SMNVEV (reference sequence). CDR3 sequence: CASSLSGVDSPLHF. CDR3 nucleotide sequence: TGTGCCAGCAGTTTATCAGGGGTTGACTCACCCCTCCACTTT.

A few counts support this clone. The chain has TRBV6-1 and TRBJ1-4; D is unresolved. CDR3 length: 14 residues. Germline assignment: CDR1 MNHNS and CDR2 SASEGT. V lost 8 bases, J lost 0 bases, and 10 bases lay in between. CDR3 coding DNA: TGTGCCAGCCAACGAGACTCAACTAATGAAAAACTGTTTTTT. It codes for CASQRDSTNEKLFF.

In DNA, the CDR3 is TGCGCCAGCAGCTTGGACAGCTTGAACACTGAAGCTTTCTTT. It is translated as CASSLDSLNTEAFF. The V and J genes are TRBV5-1 and TRBJ1-1; D remains ambiguous. Trimming stripped 0 bases from V and 0 bases from J, with 6 bases between. This CDR3 region has 14 residues. Germline V gene sequence: CDR1 SGHRS, CDR2 YFSETQ.

CDR3 DNA: TGTGCCAGCAGTTTGGTTCAGGGGAACTATGGCTACACCTTC. It is translated as CASSLVQGNYGYTF. The genes are TRBV28 and TRBJ1-2; D is perhaps TRBD1 (6 bases). The germline V gene has CDR1 MDHEN and CDR2 SYDVKM. The CDR3 has 14 amino acids. The germline V and J ends were trimmed by 3 bases and 2 bases, with 10 bases remaining between them.

Note on this clone: It is unclear where the CDR3 begins or ends on the DNA, so no DNA is shown, and the CDR3 is as TCRdb lists it. The gene calls are TRBV2 and TRBJ1-4; the DNA was not used to check the table's D call, TRBD1. In germline, CDR1 is SNHLY, CDR2 FYNNEI. The CDR3 totals 13 residues, both ends included. This chain's CDR3 is CASILGREEKLFF.

The chain couples TRBV28 to TRBJ1-1; D is uncertain. This CDR3 has 11 amino acids. CDR1 and CDR2 (germline): MDHEN, SYDVKM. V shed 7 bases and J shed 0 bases, with 3 bases lying between them. CDR3: CASTVNTEAFF. The CDR3 region has the DNA TGTGCCAGCACCGTGAACACTGAAGCTTTCTTT.

The rearrangement joins TRBV30 to TRBJ2-7, with a possible D match to TRBD2 (6 bases). Trimming removed 4 bases from V and 5 bases from J, with 15 bases in between. The CDR3 totals 13 residues. Germline assignment: CDR1 GTSNPN and CDR2 SVGIG (reference sequence). The CDR3 reads CAWTTGDGDEQYF. The CDR3 DNA sequence: TGTGCCTGGACAACGGGGGACGGGGACGAGCAGTACTTC. Together with reference TRBV30 and TRBJ2-7, the CDR3 gives the full variable domain: SQTIHQWPATLVQPVGSPLSLECTVEGTSNPNLYWYRQAAGRGLQLLFYSVGIGQISSEVPQNLSASRPQDRQFILSSKKLLLSDSGFYLCAWTTGDGDEQYFGPGTRLTVT.

The chain couples TRBV30 to TRBJ2-3, with TRBD2 matching 8 bases. This CDR3 has 17 residues. The J segment lost 4 bases and the V segment lost 2 bases, leaving 14 bases of the junction unmatched. The germline gives CDR1 GTSNPN, CDR2 SVGIG (reference sequence). CDR3 sequence: CAWSLVGSGSLADTQYF. The CDR3 bases are TGTGCCTGGAGTCTAGTAGGGAGCGGGAGTCTCGCAGATACGCAGTATTTT.

This chain joins TRBV14 and TRBJ2-3; weak D call: TRBD1 (6 bases). V shed 0 bases and J shed 6 bases, with 13 bases lying between them. The germline CDR1 and CDR2 sequences are SGHDN and FVKESK. This CDR3 region has 15 residues. In DNA, the CDR3 is TGTGCCAGCAGCCAAGATCTCTTTCAGGGGGATACGCAGTATTTT. This codes for CASSQDLFQGDTQYF.

This clone was recorded a few times. The rearrangement links TRBV6-6 to TRBJ2-4, with 10 positions matching TRBD1. Looked up from germline, CDR1 is MNHNY and CDR2 is SVGAGI (reference sequence). V trimming: 5 bases; J trimming: 0 bases; junction bases outside the gene matches: 4. The CDR3 totals 16 residues. The CDR3 reads CASSLGTGEAKNIQYF. The CDR3, as DNA: TGTGCCAGCAGTCTGGGGACAGGGGAAGCCAAAAACATTCAGTACTTC.